This T cell receptor beta chain was recorded in a study of cytomegalovirus exposure and HLA in healthy donors. Overall study findings and caveats: TCR beta V- and J-gene trimming, according to a later analysis, was linked to a missense DCLRE1C variant. According to a later analysis, donors in an Asian-associated ancestry cluster reportedly had fewer N-insertions than the roughly 670-donor mean.

Amplification used 60 Vbeta primers and 13 Jbeta primers. Sequenced by immunoSEQ multiplex PCR; TCRdb stores in-frame clones only, minus some. The data show around 100,000 clones, with approximately 70% seen just once and roughly 10% held by the top ten. Each donor was healthy, and each was a bone marrow donor. This CDR3 contains 14 residues. V lost 1 base, J lost 2 bases, and 2 bases stayed unmatched. Germline V gene data show CDR1 as SGHDT and CDR2 as YYEEEE. A word on this clone: Antigen: not known.

Sequencing used PBMCs. The chain carries TRBV5-6 and TRBJ1-2; TRBD1 matches at 7 bases. The TCR sequence derives from a man aged 35 to 55 in good health and CMV-seropositive. The CDR3 DNA sequence: TGTGCCAGCAGCTTGTGGGACAGCAACTATGGCTACACCTTC. This encodes CASSLWDSNYGYTF.